One sample yielded the 7 T cell receptor beta chains listed below, sequenced in a study of cytomegalovirus exposure and HLA in healthy donors. PCR involved 60 Vbeta and 13 Jbeta primers. Data came from immunoSEQ multiplex PCR; TCRdb stores just in-frame clones and leaves some out. This sample yields roughly 110,000 clones, of which under 80% are seen a single time; 13% to 15% belongs to the top ten. The sequenced sample consisted of PBMCs. The receptors originated from a woman in her forties in good health and CMV-seropositive.

The gene calls are TRBV6-5 and TRBJ2-7; 7 bases are shared with TRBD2. CDR1 MNHEY and CDR2 SVGAGI come from the germline V gene. The CDR3 is 14 residues long. With 6 bases clipped from V and 6 bases from J, the junction kept 11 bases outside the gene matches. In nucleotides, the CDR3 is TGTGCCAGCAGAAGGAAGGGAGGGGACTCCGAGCAGTACTTC. The encoded protein is CASRRKGGDSEQYF.

The chain couples TRBV4-3 to TRBJ2-7, with TRBD1 identical over 8 bases. Germline V gene lookup returns CDR1 LGHNA and CDR2 YSLEER. V dropped 1 base and J dropped 5; count of bases not matched to a gene: 7. The CDR3 extends over 15 amino acids. Here the CDR3 DNA reads TGCGCCAGCAGCCAAGCGGGGACAGGTTTCGACGAGCAGTACTTC. Translating it yields CASSQAGTGFDEQYF.

This chain links TRBV2 with TRBJ2-7; 8 nucleotides match TRBD1. Unmatched junction bases numbered 13, after V lost 6 bases and J lost 6 bases. The CDR3 is 15 residues long. Germline V gene lookup returns CDR1 SNHLY and CDR2 FYNNEI. CDR3 region: CASSYLPGQGGEQYF. The CDR3 coding sequence is TGTGCCAGCAGCTACTTACCAGGACAGGGAGGCGAGCAGTACTTC.

This chain joins TRBV6-5 and TRBJ1-1, with D possibly TRBD1 on 6 matching bases. CDR3 length: 12 amino acids. V was pared by 6 bases and J by 7 bases, with 12 bases between. Germline lookup yields CDR1 MNHEY and CDR2 SVGAGI. The CDR3 loop reads CASRGTRGEAFF. Here the CDR3 DNA reads TGTGCCAGCAGGGGAACCAGGGGTGAAGCTTTCTTT.

The chain is built from TRBV19 and TRBJ2-7; TRBD2 matches at 8 bases. Per the germline V gene, CDR1 is LNHDA and CDR2 is SQIVND (reference sequence). The trim removed 8 bases at V and 5 bases at J, leaving 8 bases unmatched. The CDR3 spans 13 residues. CDR3 amino acids: CASSNRGGNEQYF. The DNA for the CDR3 is TGTGCCAGTTCCAACCGGGGGGGGAACGAGCAGTACTTC.

The chain links TRBV27 to TRBJ2-5, with a tentative D call TRBD2 (6 bases). The CDR3 spans 13 residues. Trimming stripped 11 bases from V and 2 bases from J, with 15 bases between. Germline CDR1 MNHEY, CDR2 SMNVEV (reference sequence). CDR3 sequence (DNA): TGTGCCTGCCGGTCGGGGGAACAAGAGACCCAGTACTTC. It translates to CACRSGEQETQYF.

In DNA, the CDR3 is TGTGCCAGCAGTTTAGGGACAGGGGCCGCGCGGGCCTCCTACGAGCAGTACTTC. Translated, it gives CASSLGTGAARASYEQYF. V usage is TRBV27 and J usage is TRBJ2-7, with TRBD1 identical over 10 bases. The CDR3 runs to 18 residues. With 2 bases clipped from V and 0 bases from J, the junction kept 10 bases outside the gene matches. The germline CDR1 and CDR2 sequences are MNHEY and SMNVEV (reference sequence).